The T cell receptor (beta chain) described here comes from a study of shared clonotypes between healthy human individuals. The CDR3 contains 16 residues. Germline loops: CDR1 SEHNR, CDR2 FQNEAQ (reference sequence). Trimming cost V 2 bases and J 4 bases; bases outside gene matches: 7. Assay used: immunoSEQ multiplex PCR; TCRdb lists only in-frame clones, some missing. The data show approximately 980,000 clones, approximately 80% seen once. This clone is a singleton in its sample. The antigen is not known. Study-wide results and caveats: With few donors, the genetic and exposure-history diversity represented was limited.

The sample comprised memory CD4+ T cells sorted from blood. Subset specified: CD45RA-negative fraction. This receptor was taken from a young man in good health. The chain uses TRBV7-9 and TRBJ2-2; TRBD2 matches 7 bases. CDR3 nucleotide sequence: TGTGCCAGCAGCTTACAGGGCGGGAGTACCACCGGGGAGCTGTTTTTT. Translating gives CASSLQGGSTTGELFF. Using reference TRBV7-9 and TRBJ2-2 for the parts outside the CDR3, the full variable domain is DTGVSQNPRHKITKRGQNVTFRCDPISEHNRLYWYRQTLGQGPEFLTYFQNEAQLEKSRLLSDRFSAERPKGSFSTLEIQRTEQGDSAMYLCASSLQGGSTTGELFFGEGSRLTVL.